The entry that follows covers one T cell receptor beta chain sequence. Only one count was recorded for this clonotype. It has no known antigen specificity. Being one base from a much bigger clone, this may be a read error. The TCR template was genomic DNA extracted from bulk tumor tissue, and around 610 ng of gDNA was amplified for each sample. Multiple biopsies per primary tumor were taken during surgery, spaced as far apart as possible within the tumor mass. The study cohort was described as untreated, and the patients were newly diagnosed NSCLC cases having curative surgery. The samples came from about 16 patients with newly diagnosed non-small cell lung cancer who were having surgery intended to be curative. Resected tumor masses were reviewed by two independent pathologists. Only DNA and RNA samples of high quality went on to sequencing. The source of the sample is a study of immune heterogeneity within non-small cell lung tumors (dated by TCRdb to 2016 to 2018). The study in broad terms: By histology, the tumors included nine to ten non-squamous carcinomas, a few squamous cell carcinomas and 1 tumor not otherwise specified. To examine intratumoral immune heterogeneity, the study used whole-exome sequencing, RNA-seq and TCR beta repertoire sequencing on multiple spatially distinct regions of each NSCLC tumor. Neoantigen binding to each patient's HLA alleles was predicted with netMHCpan-3.0 for mutant peptides of 8 to 11 amino acids. Transcriptome data were available for just 44 loci from around 12 patients, whereas TCR repertoire analysis spanned roughly 55 tumor loci from fewer than 17 patients.

Paper-wide results and their limitations: A moderate positive correlation (R 0.3 to 0.35), which was statistically significant, linked local T-cell repertoire clonality to local tumor mutational burden. High-frequency TCR beta clonotypes were largely distinct between individual patients. Within a given patient, the same dominant CDR3B clonotypes showed up repeatedly across loci, although different tumor locations also carried unique high-frequency clones.

The TCR beta CDR3 region was amplified with a multiplex PCR system whose first round ran for approximately 11 cycles using 32 V-gene forward primers and 13 J-gene reverse primers. The first PCR round was done with a QIAGEN Multiplex PCR Kit, and the primer sequences were filed in Chinese patent CN105087789A. A second PCR round added Illumina universal primers using the Phusion High-Fidelity PCR Kit. Sequencing of the TCR libraries was done on the Illumina HiSeq X Ten platform in paired-end mode with a 151 bp read length. In the authors' own workflow: Reads without multiplex PCR primers were removed using Cutadapt, read pairs were merged using PEAR, and CDR3 regions were called using MiXCR with default settings. Repertoire diversity was assessed by Shannon entropy, and clonality was calculated as one minus the Shannon entropy divided by the ln of the count of productive unique sequences. Clonotypes present at frequencies of at least 0.5% were defined as dominant or high-frequency T-cell clones. In TCRdb, the public reads were trimmed at Q25 with fastp and aligned with MiXCR, with productive beta chains retained. Rows merge per CDR3 protein into single entries with the most common DNA and genes. The V and J calls were not made by the authors but by TCRdb's processing. For this sample there are under 5,500 distinct CDR3 sequences; 20% to 25% appear just once. The ten largest clones add up to about 8.5% of the sample.

The sequenced sample consisted of lung tumor tissue. This TCR was recovered from a man aged 65 to 85 with non-small cell lung cancer.

CDR3 protein: CLRRETNGNTIYF. DNA sequence: TGCCTACGTCGTGAGACGAATGGAAACACCATATATTTT. The chain is encoded by TRBV5-1 joined to TRBJ1-3, with no confidently assigned D gene. The germline V gene provides CDR1 SGHRS and CDR2 YFSETQ. From its cysteine to its phenylalanine, the CDR3 spans 13 amino acids. The entry retains the CDR3 DNA only, 39 bases that are in frame from base 1.